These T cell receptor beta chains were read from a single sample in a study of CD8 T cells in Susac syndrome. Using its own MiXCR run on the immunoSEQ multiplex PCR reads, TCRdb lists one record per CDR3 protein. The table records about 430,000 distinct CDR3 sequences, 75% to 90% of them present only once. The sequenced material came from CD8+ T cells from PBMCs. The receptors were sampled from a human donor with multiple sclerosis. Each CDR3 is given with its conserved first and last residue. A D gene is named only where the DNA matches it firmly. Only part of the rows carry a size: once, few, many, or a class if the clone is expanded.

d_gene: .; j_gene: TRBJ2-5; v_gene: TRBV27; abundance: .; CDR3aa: CASSPLGRTEETQYF; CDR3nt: TGTGCCAGCAGTCCCCTCGGCAGGACCGAAGAGACCCAGTACTTC
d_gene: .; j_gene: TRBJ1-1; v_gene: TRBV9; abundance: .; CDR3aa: CASSVGYMALTEAFF; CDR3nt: TGTGCCAGCAGCGTAGGTTATATGGCCTTAACTGAAGCTTTCTTT
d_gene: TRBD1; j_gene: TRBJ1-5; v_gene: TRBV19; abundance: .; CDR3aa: CASSPDREQPQHF; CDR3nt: TGTGCCAGTAGCCCGGACAGGGAACAGCCCCAGCATTTT
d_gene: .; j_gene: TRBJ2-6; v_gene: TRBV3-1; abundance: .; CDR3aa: CASSPIFDLGSGRANVLTF; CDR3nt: TGTGCCAGCAGCCCAATATTTGACCTGGGCTCTGGTCGGGCCAACGTCCTGACTTTC
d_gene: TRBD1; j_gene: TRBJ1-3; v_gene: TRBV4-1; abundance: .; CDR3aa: CASSHPGQLHTIYF; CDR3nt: TGCGCCAGCAGCCACCCGGGACAGCTACACACCATATATTTT
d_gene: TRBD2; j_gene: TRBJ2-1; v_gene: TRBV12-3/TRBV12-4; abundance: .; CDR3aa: CASSLGGLAGTYNEQFF; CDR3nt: TGTGCCAGCAGTCTGGGAGGACTAGCGGGGACATACAATGAGCAGTTCTTC
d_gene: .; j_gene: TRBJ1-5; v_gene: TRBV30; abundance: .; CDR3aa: CAWSITPRWGSNQPQHF; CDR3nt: TGTGCCTGGAGTATTACACCCCGGTGGGGGAGCAATCAGCCCCAGCATTTT
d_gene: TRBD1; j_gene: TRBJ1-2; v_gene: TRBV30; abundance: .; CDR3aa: CAWWAGGYGYTF; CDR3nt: TGTGCCTGGTGGGCAGGGGGATATGGCTACACCTTC
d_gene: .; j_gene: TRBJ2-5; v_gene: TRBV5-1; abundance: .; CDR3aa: CASSLRPEKETQYF; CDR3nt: TGCGCCAGCAGCTTGCGCCCTGAAAAAGAGACCCAGTACTTC
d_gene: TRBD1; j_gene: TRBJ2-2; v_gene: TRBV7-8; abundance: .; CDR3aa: CASSITGDGRGAGELFF; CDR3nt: TGTGCCAGCAGTATAACAGGGGACGGCCGAGGAGCCGGGGAGCTGTTTTTT
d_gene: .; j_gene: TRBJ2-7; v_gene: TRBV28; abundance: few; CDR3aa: CASSSRDRGLAGGFPEQYF; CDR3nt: TGTGCCAGCAGTTCCAGGGACAGGGGTTTAGCGGGAGGATTCCCCGAGCAGTACTTC
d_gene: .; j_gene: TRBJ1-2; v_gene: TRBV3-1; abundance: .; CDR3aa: CASLGALNNNYGYTF; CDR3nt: TGTGCCAGCCTGGGGGCTCTCAACAATAACTATGGCTACACCTTC
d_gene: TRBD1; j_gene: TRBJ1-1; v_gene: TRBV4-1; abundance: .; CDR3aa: CASSQDPQGNSEAFF; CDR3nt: TGCGCCAGCAGCCAAGATCCACAGGGGAACAGTGAAGCTTTCTTT
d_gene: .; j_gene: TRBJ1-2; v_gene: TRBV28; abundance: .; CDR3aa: CASSAVSYGYTF; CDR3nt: TGTGCCAGCAGTGCCGTCAGTTATGGCTACACCTTC
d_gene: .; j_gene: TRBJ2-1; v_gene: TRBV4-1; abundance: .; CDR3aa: CASSQGYGGEQFF; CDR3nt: TGCGCCAGCAGCCAAGGGTACGGGGGTGAGCAGTTCTTC
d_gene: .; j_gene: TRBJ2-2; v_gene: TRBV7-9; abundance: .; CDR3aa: CASSPTEGKNTGELFF; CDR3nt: TGTGCCAGCAGCCCTACGGAAGGGAAAAACACCGGGGAGCTGTTTTTT
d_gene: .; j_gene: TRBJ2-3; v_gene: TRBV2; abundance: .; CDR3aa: CASSPETRTDTQYF; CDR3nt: TGTGCCAGCAGCCCCGAGACGCGCACAGATACGCAGTATTTT
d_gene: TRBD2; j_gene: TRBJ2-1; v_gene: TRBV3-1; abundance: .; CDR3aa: CASSQGFGFVGGAALAYGEQFF; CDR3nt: TGTGCCAGCAGCCAAGGTTTTGGCTTTGTCGGGGGGGCCGCGTTGGCGTACGGCGAGCAGTTCTTC
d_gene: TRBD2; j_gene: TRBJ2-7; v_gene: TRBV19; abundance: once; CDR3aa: CASSMAGREGSYEQYF; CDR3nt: TGTGCCAGTAGTATGGCCGGGCGGGAGGGAAGCTACGAGCAGTACTTC
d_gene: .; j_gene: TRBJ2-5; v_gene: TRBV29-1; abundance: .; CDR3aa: CSAPGVQETQYF; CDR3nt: TGCAGCGCGCCGGGAGTACAAGAGACCCAGTACTTC
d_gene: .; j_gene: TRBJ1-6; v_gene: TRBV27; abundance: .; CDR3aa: CASSPTGYPLHF; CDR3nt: TGTGCCAGCAGTCCAACAGGGTACCCCCTCCACTTT
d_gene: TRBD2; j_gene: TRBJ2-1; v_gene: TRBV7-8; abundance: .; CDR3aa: CASSFSGDYRDEQFF; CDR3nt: TGTGCCAGCAGCTTTAGCGGGGATTATCGAGATGAGCAGTTCTTC
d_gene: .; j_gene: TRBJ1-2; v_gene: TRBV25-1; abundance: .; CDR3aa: CASSEWEENYGYTF; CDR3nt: TGTGCCAGCAGTGAATGGGAGGAGAACTATGGCTACACCTTC
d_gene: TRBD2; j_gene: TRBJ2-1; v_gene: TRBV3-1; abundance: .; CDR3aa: CASSHGGLAGGPNEQFF; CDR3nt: TGTGCCAGCAGCCACGGGGGACTAGCGGGAGGGCCCAATGAGCAGTTCTTC
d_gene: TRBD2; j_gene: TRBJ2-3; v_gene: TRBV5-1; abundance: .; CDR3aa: CASSPGTGGVADTQYF; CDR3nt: TGCGCCAGCAGCCCGGGAACCGGGGGGGTGGCAGATACGCAGTATTTT
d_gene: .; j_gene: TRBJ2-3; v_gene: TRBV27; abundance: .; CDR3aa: CASSLLRRITDTQYF; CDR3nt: TGTGCCAGCAGTTTATTAAGGCGGATCACAGATACGCAGTATTTT
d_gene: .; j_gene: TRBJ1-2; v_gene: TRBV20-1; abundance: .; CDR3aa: CSARREGNYGYTF; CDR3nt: TGCAGTGCCAGAAGGGAGGGGAACTATGGCTACACCTTC